The 19 T cell receptor beta chains given below trace back to one sample, sequenced in a study of blood T cells in healthy people across ages. It was with a sample-barcoded 5' primer and a J-beta primer mix that a second PCR of roughly 6 to 12 cycles was run. One entry per CDR3 protein, called by TCRdb with MiXCR from the 5' RACE reads. The data show over a million distinct CDR3 sequences, under 30% seen once. These data were also filed under a second study, of T cells of mothers and their children.

The sequenced sample consisted of blood. The receptors stem from a girl aged 2 to 9 in good health.

This clonotype was seen a few times. The J gene is TRBJ2-3, the V gene TRBV5-1; D is undetermined. Deletions cut 2 bases from V and 3 bases from J, with 16 bases between. The CDR3 extends over 16 amino acids. Per the germline V gene, CDR1 is SGHRS and CDR2 is YFSETQ. The CDR3, as DNA: TGCGCCAGCAGCTTTCCCTCCGGGTCTCTAACAGATACGCAGTATTTT. Protein product: CASSFPSGSLTDTQYF.

CDR3 nucleotides: TGCGCCAGTCGACTCGGGACAGCCAAAGAGACCCAGTACTTC. It specifies CASRLGTAKETQYF. The chain couples TRBV5-1 to TRBJ2-5, with 7 bases matching TRBD1. Trimming removed 8 bases from V and 3 bases from J; junction bases left unmatched: 10. The CDR3 consists of 14 residues. Germline CDR1 and CDR2: SGHRS and YFSETQ.

This clonotype was detected only a few times. J is TRBJ2-5 and V is TRBV4-2; D gene unclear. CDR3 size: 15 residues. The V gene's germline CDR1 is LGHNA and CDR2 YNFKEQ. V was clipped by 0 bases and J by 7 bases, with 15 bases between them. The CDR3 bases are TGTGCCAGCAGCCAAGATGCGGTGACCCCGGGGACCCAGTACTTC. It encodes CASSQDAVTPGTQYF.

CDR3 region: CASSQDWGSEETQYF. DNA for the CDR3: TGTGCCAGCAGCCAAGATTGGGGGTCAGAAGAGACCCAGTACTTC. The chain carries TRBV4-2 and TRBJ2-5; D tentatively fits TRBD1 or TRBD2 (5 bases each). Germline V gene data show CDR1 as LGHNA and CDR2 as YNFKEQ. CDR3 size: 15 residues. Trimming left V 0 bases short and J 3 bases short, with 11 bases between.

This sequence joins TRBV13 and TRBJ2-4; 7 positions match TRBD1. J gave up 7 bases and V 5 bases, and 11 bases lay outside the gene matches. CDR3 size: 15 residues. Germline CDR1 PRHDT, CDR2 FYEKMQ (reference sequence). In nucleotides, the CDR3 is TGTGCCAGCAGCCCGAAAAGGGGGCGCGTGAACATTCAGTACTTC. This codes for CASSPKRGRVNIQYF.

This chain uses TRBV6-2 or TRBV6-3 with TRBJ2-1, with unresolved D. Trimming cost V 2 bases and J 10 bases, with 12 bases left between them. The CDR3 has 13 residues. Germline CDR1 MNHEY, CDR2 SVGEGT. The CDR3 is CASSYPEWNEQFF. The CDR3, as DNA: TGTGCCAGCAGTTACCCGGAGTGGAACGAGCAGTTCTTC.

This clonotype was detected a few times. The chain employs TRBV29-1 and TRBJ2-2; TRBD2 matches 8 bases. Losses at the gene ends were 4 bases for V and 1 base for J; bases not matched to a gene: 5. Germline CDR1 reads SQVTM; CDR2 reads ANQGSEA. This CDR3 contains 15 residues. For the CDR3, the DNA is TGCAGCGTTGCCAGCGGGAGCCTGAACACCGGGGAGCTGTTTTTT. It translates to CSVASGSLNTGELFF.

The rearrangement uses TRBV4-3 and TRBJ2-1; unclear D gene. In germline, CDR1 is LGHNA, CDR2 YSLEER. The CDR3 consists of 14 residues. V lost 0 bases and J 4 bases, leaving 7 bases between the germline ends. CDR3 sequence reads: CASSQEWAYNEQFF. The CDR3 DNA sequence: TGCGCCAGCAGCCAAGAGTGGGCATACAATGAGCAGTTCTTC.

The sample holds a few counts of this clonotype. This rearrangement joins TRBV29-1 to TRBJ2-7, with D tentatively TRBD1 or TRBD2 (5 bases each). Germline-derived CDR1 and CDR2 are SQVTM and ANQGSEA. Between the trimmed V and J ends, which lost 4 bases and 6 bases, there was a span of 16 bases. The CDR3 runs to 13 residues. The CDR3 loop reads CSVGLMGDLEQYF. The CDR3 DNA sequence: TGCAGCGTTGGTCTAATGGGGGATCTCGAGCAGTACTTC.

This clonotype was picked up a small number of times. V gene TRBV11-2 combines with J gene TRBJ2-5; D is perhaps TRBD1 (6 bases). The J call is doubtful: the DNA matches TRBJ2-7 better. The CDR3 sequence is 15 residues long. Germline-derived CDR1 and CDR2 are SGHAT and FQNNGV. CDR3 region: CASSSLRDTSYEQYF. The CDR3 nucleotides are TGTGCCAGCAGCTCCCTCCGGGACACCTCCTACGAGCAGTACTTC.

This clonotype was observed a few times. This sequence joins TRBV29-1 and TRBJ1-2, with D perhaps TRBD1 (5 bases). CDR1 is SQVTM, CDR2 ANQGSEA, per germline. The ends were cut back, 0 bases at V and 1 base at J, with 12 bases in the middle. CDR3 length equals 15 residues. The CDR3 is CSVEEWGSLNYGYTF. In DNA form, the CDR3 reads TGCAGCGTTGAAGAATGGGGGTCCCTTAACTATGGCTACACCTTC.

The chain uses TRBV3-1 and TRBJ2-5, with 10 bases that match TRBD2. The V gene's germline CDR1 is LGHDT and CDR2 YNNKEL (reference sequence). V gave up 3 bases and J gave up 1 base; unmatched junction bases: 8. This CDR3 spans 17 amino acids. CDR3 DNA: TGTGCCAGCAGCCATGAAGTTAGCGGGGGGTTCCAAGAGACCCAGTACTTC. Translating gives CASSHEVSGGFQETQYF.

About this clonotype itself: Compared with germline, one end of the junction differs, possibly owing to a read error. The chain joins TRBV20-1 to TRBJ2-1; 8 bases line up with TRBD2. CDR1 is DFQATT and CDR2 is SNEGSKA in the germline V gene (reference sequence). This CDR3 is built from 14 residues. The CDR3 protein is CNASGLPIYNEQFF. CDR3 DNA sequence: TGCAATGCTAGCGGGCTCCCAATCTACAATGAGCAGTTCTTC.

This clonotype was detected only a few times. One end of the junction varies from germline; a read error may be responsible. The chain uses TRBV18 and TRBJ1-1, with TRBD1 matching over 7 bases. Germline V lookup: CDR1 KGHSH, CDR2 LQKENI. The CDR3 is made up of 13 amino acids. The CDR3, as DNA: TGTGCCAGCCCACCGCCGGACAGGACCAAAGCTTTCTTT. Protein: CASPPPDRTKAFF.

The chain has TRBV3-1 and TRBJ2-5; no firm D call. CDR1 is LGHDT and CDR2 is YNNKEL in the germline V gene (reference sequence). V dropped 0 bases and J dropped 0 bases, with 17 bases sitting between them. The CDR3 extends over 18 amino acids. DNA of the CDR3: TGTGCCAGCAGCCAAGAATCGAGGAGTCTGGCGTACCAAGAGACCCAGTACTTC. Its protein is CASSQESRSLAYQETQYF.

This clonotype was found a few times. The gene calls are TRBV7-3 and TRBJ2-2; perhaps TRBD2 as D (5 bases). Germline CDR1 reads SGHTA; CDR2 reads FQGTGA. This CDR3 contains 13 residues. The V end was cut by 6 bases, the J end by 5 bases, with 10 bases between. The DNA for the CDR3 is TGTGCCAGCAGGCCTCCGGGGACCGGGGAGCTGTTTTTT. It is translated as CASRPPGTGELFF.

In its sample, this clonotype was seen a few times. This chain uses TRBV7-9 with TRBJ1-2; D might be TRBD1 (6 bases). The CDR3 sequence is 15 residues long. The germline V and J ends were trimmed by 2 bases and 6 bases, with 16 bases remaining between them. Per germline, CDR1 SEHNR and CDR2 FQNEAQ (reference sequence). The CDR3 reads CASSLYATGRHGYTF. CDR3 coding DNA: TGTGCCAGCAGCTTATACGCTACAGGGAGACATGGCTACACCTTC. Drawing the rest from reference TRBV7-9 and TRBJ1-2, the complete variable domain is DTGVSQNPRHKITKRGQNVTFRCDPISEHNRLYWYRQTLGQGPEFLTYFQNEAQLEKSRLLSDRFSAERPKGSFSTLEIQRTEQGDSAMYLCASSLYATGRHGYTFGSGTRLTVV.

The chain recombines TRBV5-1 with TRBJ2-7, with 8 bases aligning to TRBD1. Germline trimming cut 5 bases from V and 5 bases from J; bases unmatched to any gene: 12. Germline loops: CDR1 SGHRS, CDR2 YFSETQ. This CDR3 is 15 amino acids long. CDR3 amino acids: CASRRDDRGENEQYF. CDR3 DNA: TGCGCCAGCAGACGAGACGACAGGGGTGAAAACGAGCAGTACTTC.

This chain connects TRBV2 to TRBJ2-5; 15 positions match TRBD2. The J call may be incorrect, as the DNA end agrees better with TRBJ2-1. Germline values: CDR1 SNHLY, CDR2 FYNNEI. This CDR3 spans 16 amino acids. The CDR3 spells CASSELRTSGGVEQFF. CDR3 nucleotides: TGTGCCAGCAGTGAACTGAGGACTAGCGGGGGGGTGGAGCAGTTCTTC.